This T cell receptor beta chain was captured in a study of T cell clones after liver transplantation. Study-level background: Without induction therapy, subjects received standard immunosuppression until 12-24 months post-transplant.

Assay: immunoSEQ multiplex PCR; the TCRdb copy retains only in-frame clones and omits some. The table has over 15,000 clones, more than 80% seen once. The CDR3 is 13 amino acids. V was trimmed by 5 bases and J by 4 bases, leaving 12 bases between them. Germline CDR1 reads MNHEY; CDR2 reads SMNVEV (reference sequence). The genes are TRBV27 and TRBJ2-7; TRBD1 or TRBD2 may be the D gene (5 bases each). The input for sequencing was CD8+ T cells from blood, taken approximately 3.5 years after liver transplant. The origin of this receptor is a human patient who received a liver transplant. The T cells may partly be graft donor cells. The CDR3 nucleotides are TGTGCCAGCAGTGGGGGAGCCCAGTACGAGCAGTACTTC. This translates into CASSGGAQYEQYF.